One T cell receptor (beta chain) is described in this entry. Its antigen is not identified. Each CDR3 protein gets one entry after TCRdb re-called the reads with MiXCR. Among about 830,000 distinct CDR3 sequences listed, around a third were seen once. This entry belongs to a study of T cell repertoires in cytomegalovirus infection. Whole-study context: Matching HLA type and CMV infection were both indicated by public TCR beta signatures. Study-wide results and caveats: In two of eight donors, the top clonotype was HLA-C-restricted CMV-specific.

CDR3 length: 16 amino acids. V trimming: 4 bases; J trimming: 2 bases; junction bases outside the gene matches: 10. Per germline, CDR1 MNHEY and CDR2 SVGAGI. The TCR sequence derives from a human donor in good health (CMV status not recorded). Some clones in this sample may be carry-over from other donors' samples. This sample comprised cultured CD8+ T cells from PBMCs, obtained from culture after CMV antigen stimulation. The gene calls are TRBV6-5 and TRBJ2-5, with TRBD1 identical over 7 bases. This CDR3 reads CASSSTGQANQETQYF. The DNA of the CDR3 is TGTGCCAGCAGTTCTACTGGACAGGCCAATCAAGAGACCCAGTACTTC.